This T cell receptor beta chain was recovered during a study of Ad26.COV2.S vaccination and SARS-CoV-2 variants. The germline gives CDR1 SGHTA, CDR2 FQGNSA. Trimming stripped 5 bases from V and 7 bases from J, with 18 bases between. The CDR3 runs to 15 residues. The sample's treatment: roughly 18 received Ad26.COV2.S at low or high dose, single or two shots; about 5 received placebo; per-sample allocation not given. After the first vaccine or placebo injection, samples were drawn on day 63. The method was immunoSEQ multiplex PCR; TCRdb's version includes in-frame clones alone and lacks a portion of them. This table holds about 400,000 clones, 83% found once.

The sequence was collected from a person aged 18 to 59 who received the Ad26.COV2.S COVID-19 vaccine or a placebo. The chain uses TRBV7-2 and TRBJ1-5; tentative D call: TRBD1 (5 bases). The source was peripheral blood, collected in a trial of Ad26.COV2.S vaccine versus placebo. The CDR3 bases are TGTGCCAGCAGCCTCGTGCTTGGAAGGGGACAGCCCCAGCATTTT. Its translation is CASSLVLGRGQPQHF.